This TCR beta chain stems from a study of blood T cell repertoires in COVID-19. Study-wide context: PBMCs, B-cell-depleted T cells, or T cells provided the cDNA or gDNA that made up the material.

V shed 3 bases and J shed 4 bases, with 6 bases lying between them. Germline loops: CDR1 GTSNPN, CDR2 SVGIG (reference sequence). The CDR3 contains 12 residues. As processed by the authors: Amplified reference gene primers provided the basis for estimating nucleated cell counts. Repertoires were generated with immunoSEQ multiplex PCR, while TCRdb's copy carries only in-frame clones and drops some. V and J calls and clone size are given by that table; D and trimming were obtained from the DNA. Among about 160,000 clones, 84% were seen once, and the ten largest hold roughly 2%. Specimen: peripheral blood. The sequence came from a man aged 65 to 85 with acute or convalescent COVID-19. V is TRBV30 and J is TRBJ2-2; D may be TRBD1 (5 bases). As DNA, the CDR3 is TGTGCCTGGAGGCAGGGCACCGGGGAGCTGTTTTTT. Protein product: CAWRQGTGELFF.